This T cell receptor (beta chain) was found in a study of intratumoral heterogeneity in liver cancer. Study-wide context: Across the full approximately 14-patient cohort, most patients were male and the median age was approximately 65 years. To investigate intratumor heterogeneity, the study integrated RNA-seq, DNA sequencing, TCR-seq and SNP array data drawn from multiple regions of hepatocellular carcinoma specimens. The overall cohort comprised approximately 74 multiregional samples from 15 or so HCC patients, with 51 tumoral and 20 or so adjacent nontumoral regions.

Points the paper makes about the study in general: TCR sequencing was reported to confirm the RNA-seq-based estimates of regional differences in tumor-infiltrating lymphocyte burden. The authors noted a relatively low number of patients and under-sampled tumor-infiltrating lymphocyte representation as limitations. Within each sequenced patient, no significant difference in overall T cell clonality was found between tumor regions. In every sequenced patient, tumor region b showed significantly fewer unique T-cell clonal expansions than tumor region a.

The H label marked samples taken from distinct, geographically separated regions of the hepatocellular carcinoma nodule. Early-stage hepatocellular carcinoma was present in all patients, and no therapy was administered to any patient before surgical resection. The sampled areas showed no macroscopic signs of necrosis or hemorrhage. Multiple regions from a couple of patients underwent TCR sequencing (ImmunoSeq). Each frozen resection tissue sample was taken at least 1 cm away from every other sample. Genomic DNA was extracted from bulk tissue using the DNeasy blood and tissue kit. Including the terminal cysteine and phenylalanine, the CDR3 comprises 14 residues. Only the CDR3 region is kept as DNA, spanning 42 bases read in frame from base 1. Between the V and J ends, shortened by 2 bases and 1 base respectively, the junction contains 11 bases. Based on the germline V gene, the CDR1 and CDR2 sequences are SQVTM and ANQGSEA.

Turning to this clone: Its specific antigen is unknown. No much larger clonotype is one base removed from it; base qualities were not supplied.

The immunoSEQ assay was used to sequence TCR beta chain CDR3 regions from genomic DNA. Primers annealing to V and J segments amplified rearranged VDJ segments. Per the source publication's procedure: The ImmunoSeq Analyzer software was used to compute clonality and richness metrics. Differentially abundant clones between regions were identified using Fisher's exact test plus a beta-binomial method for added stringency. Here the immuneACCESS table is served through TCRdb, limited to in-frame sequences with V and J called. Missing clones are a known gap in these copies; in checked studies unresolved V genes cover under half, and the rest lacks a known reason. V and J calls and clone size come straight from that table; D and trimming were deduced from the DNA. Present in this sample are around 6,400 clones, approximately 60% of which were seen just once. In total, the top ten clones hold about 15% of the sample.

The chain joins TRBV29-1 to TRBJ1-2, with no reliable assignment of the D segment. Here the sequenced sample was tumor tissue, taken before any cancer treatment. This clonotype was obtained from a man in his sixties or seventies with hepatocellular carcinoma. At the DNA level, the sequence is TGCAGCGTTGAAACCGTCGGGTATAACTATGGCTACACCTTC. Its product reads: CSVETVGYNYGYTF.